One and the same sample provided the 28 T cell receptor beta chains below, sequenced in a study of T cells in Graves' hyperthyroidism and ophthalmopathy. TCR beta CDR3 regions were amplified from RNA. During a first-round RT-PCR of the TCR CDR3, the HTBI primer set was used. TCRdb re-called the multiplex PCR reads through MiXCR, storing one row per CDR3 protein. The sample gives a few hundred thousand distinct CDR3 sequences, roughly a sixth of which show up once; roughly 55% is in the top ten. Sequencing used blood. The origin of the receptors is a woman aged 45-65 years with Graves' hyperthyroidism.

The chain carries TRBV28 and TRBJ2-1; 9 nucleotides agree with TRBD1. V was clipped by 2 bases and J by 7 bases; unmatched bases: 9. Germline V gene lookup returns CDR1 MDHEN and CDR2 SYDVKM. The CDR3 is made up of 16 amino acids. The CDR3 bases are TGTGCCAGCAGTTTAGGGGGGGGGACAGGGAGGAATGAGCAGTTCTTC. It encodes CASSLGGGTGRNEQFF.

The gene calls are TRBV5-1 and TRBJ2-3; 14 nucleotides match TRBD2. Germline-derived CDR1 and CDR2 are SGHRS and YFSETQ. Losses at the gene ends were 5 bases for V and 2 bases for J; bases not matched to a gene: 10. This CDR3 has 18 amino acids. CDR3 nucleotide sequence: TGCGCCAGCAGTCCCTCTCCGGGACTAGCGGGGGCCACAGATACGCAGTATTTT. Its protein is CASSPSPGLAGATDTQYF. Combining the CDR3 with reference TRBV5-1 and TRBJ2-3 gives the whole variable domain KAGVTQTPRYLIKTRGQQVTLSCSPISGHRSVSWYQQTPGQGLQFLFEYFSETQRNKGNFPGRFSGRQFSNSRSEMNVSTLELGDSALYLCASSPSPGLAGATDTQYFGPGTRLTVL.

This clonotype was counted a few times. The V gene is TRBV27, the J gene TRBJ2-7; TRBD1 matches 8 bases. CDR1 and CDR2 (germline): MNHEY, SMNVEV (reference sequence). V lost 6 bases, J lost 2 bases, and 6 bases stayed unmatched. This CDR3 region has 14 residues. The CDR3 DNA sequence: TGTGCCAGCAGGCAGGGGGCGATGGCCTACGAGCAGTACTTC. Encoded protein: CASRQGAMAYEQYF.

The sample holds a few counts of this clonotype. The rearrangement links TRBV19 to TRBJ2-2; D perhaps matches TRBD2 (5 bases). The length of the CDR3 is 15 residues. CDR1 and CDR2 from the germline V gene are LNHDA and SQIVND (reference sequence). V was cut by 4 bases and J by 4 bases, with 13 bases left in between. The CDR3 protein is CASSRGGEGTGELFF. The CDR3 DNA is TGTGCCAGTAGTAGAGGTGGAGAGGGCACCGGGGAGCTGTTTTTT.

This clonotype was found a few times. The V and J genes are TRBV20-1 and TRBJ2-6; no reliable D call. CDR1 and CDR2 from the germline V gene are DFQATT and SNEGSKA (reference sequence). The CDR3 covers 11 residues. CDR3 DNA sequence: TGCGCTCCCTCTGGGGCCAACGTCCTGACTTTC. It is translated as CAPSGANVLTF.

This clonotype showed up many times. The chain employs TRBV28 and TRBJ2-1; 10 nucleotides align to TRBD1. V gave up 4 bases and J gave up 5 bases; unmatched junction bases: 2. The germline gives CDR1 MDHEN, CDR2 SYDVKM. The CDR3 is made up of 14 amino acids. CDR3 in DNA: TGTGCCAGCAGTTCCGGGACAGGGGACAATGAGCAGTTCTTC. Translating it yields CASSSGTGDNEQFF.

The chain combines TRBV19 with TRBJ1-1; D gene unclear. The CDR3 extends over 14 amino acids. Germline-derived CDR1 and CDR2 are LNHDA and SQIVND (reference sequence). V lost 7 bases to trimming and J lost 4 bases, with 16 bases between them. The DNA for the CDR3 is TGTGCCAGTACCCCACCTCCCGGGAGCACTGAAGCTTTCTTT. Protein product: CASTPPPGSTEAFF.

This clonotype was counted a few times. The J gene is TRBJ2-2, the V gene TRBV7-9, with D unclear. In germline, CDR1 is SEHNR, CDR2 FQNEAQ (reference sequence). V was pared by 5 bases and J by 6 bases, with 22 bases between. The CDR3 length is 17 residues. CDR3 nucleotide sequence: TGTGCCAGCAGCCTCCCTAAACTTTACTGGGATTCCGGGGAGCTGTTTTTT. Translation: CASSLPKLYWDSGELFF.

This clonotype was recorded many times. The genes are TRBV6-1 and TRBJ1-1; tentatively, D is TRBD1 (6 bases). CDR3 length: 16 amino acids. The germline V and J ends were trimmed by 6 bases and 10 bases, with 27 bases remaining between them. CDR1 MNHNS and CDR2 SASEGT come from the germline V gene. The CDR3 loop reads CASRSSGGGWGLLAFF. The CDR3 nucleotides are TGTGCCAGCAGGTCCTCCGGCGGGGGCTGGGGTCTCTTAGCTTTCTTT.

This clonotype was counted ten times or more. The chain uses TRBV11-2 and TRBJ2-1; 13 bases are shared with TRBD2. Trimming removed 1 base from V and 8 bases from J; junction bases left unmatched: 5. CDR1 and CDR2 (germline): SGHAT, FQNNGV. The CDR3 consists of 16 residues. The chain's CDR3 is CASSLGGLAGIDEQFF. The CDR3 region has the DNA TGTGCCAGCAGCTTAGGGGGACTAGCGGGAATCGATGAGCAGTTCTTC.

V gene TRBV5-1 combines with J gene TRBJ2-5, with D perhaps being TRBD1 or TRBD2 (6 bases each). The germline V and J ends were trimmed by 6 bases and 2 bases, with 14 bases remaining between them. In germline, CDR1 is SGHRS, CDR2 YFSETQ. The length of the CDR3 is 14 residues. CDR3 nucleotides: TGCGCCAGCAACCCGGGGGCGGATCAAGAGACCCAGTACTTC. Amino acids: CASNPGADQETQYF.

The table lists this clonotype with many counts. V and J are TRBV12-5 and TRBJ2-1, with D perhaps assigned TRBD1 or TRBD2 (5 bases each). CDR1 and CDR2 from the germline V gene are LGHNT and FRNRAP. The CDR3 consists of 14 residues. V was clipped by 5 bases and J by 5 bases, with 13 bases between them. Here the CDR3 reads CASGLGDRHNEQFF. The DNA of the CDR3 is TGTGCTAGTGGTCTAGGGGACCGCCACAATGAGCAGTTCTTC.

This clonotype was counted many times. The CDR3: CASSSTSGSYEQYF. The CDR3 region has the DNA TGTGCCAGCAGCTCGACTAGCGGGAGCTACGAGCAGTACTTC. This chain joins TRBV11-2 and TRBJ2-7; 12 bases fit TRBD2. V shed 4 bases and J 3 bases; nucleotides not matched to a gene: 1. Per germline, CDR1 SGHAT and CDR2 FQNNGV. This CDR3 contains 14 residues.

This clonotype appeared many times. The V gene is TRBV20-1, the J gene TRBJ1-1; 7 bases are a match to TRBD1. The V segment lost 6 bases and the J segment 6 bases; nucleotides outside the gene matches: 4. The V gene's germline CDR1 is DFQATT and CDR2 SNEGSKA (reference sequence). This CDR3 is 11 amino acids long. The DNA of the CDR3 is TGCAGTGCCCGAGGACAGGCTGAAGCTTTCTTT. Residues: CSARGQAEAFF.

The V gene is TRBV5-6, the J gene TRBJ2-5; 9 positions match TRBD2. The V segment lost 2 bases and the J segment 4 bases; nucleotides outside the gene matches: 6. This CDR3 is 15 amino acids long. From germline, CDR1 is SGHDT and CDR2 YYEEEE. The CDR3 here is CASSFPGGRGETQYF. The CDR3 DNA is TGTGCCAGCAGCTTCCCTGGCGGGAGGGGAGAGACCCAGTACTTC.

The rearrangement links TRBV7-2 to TRBJ2-3; 8 bases are shared with TRBD1. With V trimmed by 4 bases and J by 0 bases, 6 bases remained unmatched. CDR1 and CDR2 (germline): SGHTA, FQGNSA. The CDR3 totals 16 residues. The CDR3 region is CASSSQGVTSTDTQYF. The CDR3 region has the DNA TGTGCCAGCAGCTCACAGGGGGTCACTAGCACAGATACGCAGTATTTT.

This clonotype was seen a handful of times. This chain links TRBV28 with TRBJ1-4; no clear D gene. V lost 8 bases to trimming and J lost 4 bases, with 8 bases between them. The CDR3 runs 12 residues. Germline loops: CDR1 MDHEN, CDR2 SYDVKM. The CDR3 sequence: CASQTLNEKLFF. The CDR3 region has the DNA TGTGCCAGCCAAACCCTTAATGAAAAACTGTTTTTT.

This clonotype was recorded at least ten times. The gene calls are TRBV15 and TRBJ1-2; no clear D gene. The V end was cut by 0 bases, the J end by 0 bases, with 14 bases between. The CDR3 has 17 amino acids. Germline CDR1 LNHNV, CDR2 YYDKDF (reference sequence). As DNA, the CDR3 is TGTGCCACCAGCAGAGAGGCCAGACGGACGTCTAACTATGGCTACACCTTC. Encoded protein: CATSREARRTSNYGYTF.

In DNA form, the CDR3 reads TGTGCCAGCAGCCCACGGGACACACGTCAAGAGACCCAGTACTTC. This codes for CASSPRDTRQETQYF. The chain links TRBV5-4 to TRBJ2-5; possible D gene TRBD1, 6 bases. Germline V gene lookup returns CDR1 SGHNT and CDR2 YYREEE (reference sequence). The CDR3 spans 15 residues. The V and J ends lost 4 bases and 2 bases respectively, with 15 bases between them.

This clonotype was counted only a few times. The chain uses TRBV5-1 and TRBJ2-1, with a weak D call TRBD2 (5 bases). Germline V lookup: CDR1 SGHRS, CDR2 YFSETQ. Deletions cut 4 bases from V and 9 bases from J, with 17 bases between. This CDR3 is built from 14 residues. Written as DNA, the CDR3 is TGCGCCAGCAGCATGGGCCAAACTCGGGGTGAGCAGTTCTTC. Encoded protein: CASSMGQTRGEQFF.

This clonotype was observed a single time. The rearrangement uses TRBV18 and TRBJ2-2; no clear D gene. CDR3 length: 12 residues. In germline, CDR1 is KGHSH, CDR2 LQKENI. Trimming shortened V by 5 bases and J by 4 bases, and 5 bases separated the two germline ends. The CDR3: CASSSSTGELFF. For the CDR3, the DNA is TGTGCCAGCTCATCAAGCACCGGGGAGCTGTTTTTT. Looking up the rest from reference TRBV18 and TRBJ2-2 gives the full variable domain: NAGVMQNPRHLVRRRGQEARLRCSPMKGHSHVYWYRQLPEEGLKFMVYLQKENIIDESGMPKERFSAEFPKEGPSILRIQQVVRGDSAAYFCASSSSTGELFFGEGSRLTVL.

This clonotype was counted at least ten times. V is TRBV11-3 and J is TRBJ2-7; D is possibly TRBD1 or TRBD2 (5 bases each). The CDR3 covers 12 residues. Trimming shortened V by 5 bases and J by 7 bases, and 12 bases separated the two germline ends. The germline gives CDR1 SGHNT, CDR2 YENEEA. Written as DNA, the CDR3 is TGTGCCAGCAGCCTCAGGGAGTGGGAGCAGTACTTC. Its protein is CASSLREWEQYF.

In this sample, this clonotype turned up many times. V is TRBV13 and J is TRBJ1-1, with TRBD1 matching over 10 bases. The length of the CDR3 is 15 residues. V lost 7 bases, J lost 9 bases, and 14 bases stayed unmatched. CDR1 and CDR2 (germline): PRHDT, FYEKMQ (reference sequence). CDR3 in amino acids: CASKRGTGTGAKAFF. The CDR3 nucleotides are TGTGCCAGCAAAAGGGGGACCGGGACAGGGGCAAAAGCTTTCTTT. The entire variable domain, with the rest obtained from reference TRBV13 and TRBJ1-1, is as follows: AAGVIQSPRHLIKEKRETATLKCYPIPRHDTVYWYQQGPGQDPQFLISFYEKMQSDKGSIPDRFSAQQFSDYHSELNMSSLELGDSALYFCASKRGTGTGAKAFFGQGTRLTVV.

V is TRBV5-1 and J is TRBJ2-5, with TRBD2 matching over 9 bases. Germline V CDR1 and CDR2: SGHRS, YFSETQ. Losses at the gene ends were 0 bases for V and 6 bases for J; bases not matched to a gene: 6. CDR3 length equals 15 residues. DNA for the CDR3: TGCGCCAGCAGCTTGGACGGCGGGAGGGCGAAGACCCAGTACTTC. As protein: CASSLDGGRAKTQYF.

This clonotype has at least ten counts. The rearrangement links TRBV6-1 to TRBJ1-1; D remains unclear. Germline CDR1 and CDR2: MNHNS and SASEGT. The CDR3 is 13 amino acids. V was pared by 7 bases and J by 7 bases, with 16 bases between. The CDR3 loop is CASIAIGVGEAFF. CDR3 DNA: TGTGCCAGCATTGCGATTGGGGTTGGTGAAGCTTTCTTT.

This chain links TRBV29-1 with TRBJ2-1; maybe TRBD1 (6 bases). The CDR3 has 13 residues. The germline V and J ends were trimmed by 7 bases and 4 bases, with 14 bases remaining between them. Germline CDR1 reads SQVTM; CDR2 reads ANQGSEA. The CDR3 region is CSGTDSDYNEQFF. The DNA of the CDR3 is TGCAGCGGGACGGACAGCGATTACAATGAGCAGTTCTTC.

This clonotype has just a few counts. The chain is built from TRBV5-4 and TRBJ1-2, with TRBD1 matching over 7 bases. V was clipped by 3 bases and J by 4 bases; unmatched bases: 9. The germline gives CDR1 SGHNT, CDR2 YYREEE (reference sequence). The CDR3 covers 15 residues. This CDR3 reads CASSSYTGTVYGYTF. CDR3 bases: TGTGCCAGCAGCTCATACACCGGGACAGTCTATGGCTACACCTTC.

This CDR3 is CSARDWGNPGQQAYNEQFF. CDR3 nucleotide sequence: TGCAGTGCTAGAGACTGGGGAAACCCGGGACAGCAAGCCTACAATGAGCAGTTCTTC. The chain uses TRBV20-1 and TRBJ2-1, with 7 bases that match TRBD1. The CDR3 is 19 residues long. The V segment lost 0 bases and the J segment 2 bases; nucleotides outside the gene matches: 16. Germline loops: CDR1 DFQATT, CDR2 SNEGSKA (reference sequence).